In this sample, the clone carrying this TCR beta chain turned up a few times. Its antigen is undetermined. This sample was included in a study of OX40 agonist ivuxolimab in advanced cancers. Study as a whole: Previous treatment with anti-PD-1, anti-PD-L1 or anti-CTLA-4 therapy was allowed; less than 45% had received some.

Trimming removed 6 bases at V and 5 bases at J, with 10 bases between. This CDR3 has 12 residues. Per the germline V gene, CDR1 is MDHEN and CDR2 is SYDVKM. Assay: immunoSEQ multiplex PCR; the TCRdb copy retains only in-frame clones and omits some. The sample records some 74,000 clones, about 85% being singletons. Broader study findings: Both CD4+ and CD8+ T cell populations in blood had undergone clonal expansion by week 6 at 0.1 to 3.0 mg/kg.

The receptor comes from an adult with an advanced solid tumor such as melanoma, head and neck, liver or kidney cancer. Sequences were derived from CD4+ or CD8+ T cells sorted from blood, sampled in a trial of the OX40 agonist ivuxolimab. The V gene is TRBV28, the J gene TRBJ2-5, with D possibly being TRBD2 (5 bases). CDR3 bases: TGTGCCAGCAGGCCGGGCGGGGAGACCCAGTACTTC. It is translated as CASRPGGETQYF.